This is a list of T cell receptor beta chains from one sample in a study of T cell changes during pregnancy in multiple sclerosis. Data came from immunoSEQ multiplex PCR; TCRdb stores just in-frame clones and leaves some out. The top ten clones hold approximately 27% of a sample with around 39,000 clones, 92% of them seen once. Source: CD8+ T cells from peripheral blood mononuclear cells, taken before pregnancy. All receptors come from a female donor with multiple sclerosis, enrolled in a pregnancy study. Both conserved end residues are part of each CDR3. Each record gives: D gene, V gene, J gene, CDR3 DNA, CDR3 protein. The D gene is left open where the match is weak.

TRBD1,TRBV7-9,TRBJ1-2,TGTGCCAGCAGCTTGATTAGAGGATCGGGACAGGGGGAAATCTATGGCTACACCTTC,CASSLIRGSGQGEIYGYTF
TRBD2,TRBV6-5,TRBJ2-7,TGTGCCAGCAGTGGATGGGGGGGGTTCTACGAGCAGTACTTC,CASSGWGGFYEQYF
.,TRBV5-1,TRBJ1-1,TGCGCCAGCAGCTTGGCGCGGGCGGGTGGGACTGAAGCTTTCTTT,CASSLARAGGTEAFF
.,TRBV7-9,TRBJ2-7,TGTGCCAGCAGCGCGGTCCAGGGGCTCTCCTACGAGCAGTACTTC,CASSAVQGLSYEQYF
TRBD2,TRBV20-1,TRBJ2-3,TGCAGTCCCGGTGGAGCGGGAGGCACCTTT,CSPGGAGGTF
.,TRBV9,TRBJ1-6,TGTGCCAGCAGCGTGAGGGACTCCGAGGGAATTTCACCCCTCCACTTT,CASSVRDSEGISPLHF
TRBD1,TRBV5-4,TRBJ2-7,TGTGCCAGTTCGGACAGGGTGTCCTACGAGCAGTACTTC,CASSDRVSYEQYF
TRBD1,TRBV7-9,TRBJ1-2,TGTGCCAGCAGCTCCGGGACAGGGATAAACTATGGCTACACCTTC,CASSSGTGINYGYTF
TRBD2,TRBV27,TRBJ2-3,TGTGCCAGCAGTTTCCTTTGGACTAGCGGGGGGGAACCTAGCACAGATACGCAGTATTTT,CASSFLWTSGGEPSTDTQYF
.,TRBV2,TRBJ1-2,TGTGCCAGAGAGGACCGGGATAGGAGCTACACCTTC,CAREDRDRSYTF
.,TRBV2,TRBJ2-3,TGTGCCAGCAGTGATTCCCTTAGACAGGGCACAGATACGCAGTATTTT,CASSDSLRQGTDTQYF
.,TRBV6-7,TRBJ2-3,TGTGCCAGCAGTCCGACAGATACGCAGTATTTT,CASSPTDTQYF
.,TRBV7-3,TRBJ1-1,TGTGCCAGCAGCTTATCCGGTAGCACTGAAGCTTTCTTT,CASSLSGSTEAFF
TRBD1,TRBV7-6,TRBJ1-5,TGTGCCAGCAGCTTATGGACAGGGAGTCAGCCCCAGCATTTT,CASSLWTGSQPQHF
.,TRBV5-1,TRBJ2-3,TGCGCCAGCAGCTCGGACAGTACAGATACGCAGTATTTT,CASSSDSTDTQYF